This T cell receptor (beta chain) was recovered during a study of blood T cell repertoires in COVID-19. Looking at the study overall: The United States, Italy and Spain supplied acute and convalescent COVID-19 samples.

Germline values: CDR1 MGHRA, CDR2 YSYEKL. After removal of 1 base from V and 1 base from J, the junction contained 6 bases not matched to a gene. This CDR3 has 18 residues. Libraries were prepared by immunoSEQ multiplex PCR; TCRdb keeps only in-frame clonotypes and omits some of them. The repertoire holds about 290,000 clones, with about 82% as singletons. The chain combines TRBV4-1 with TRBJ2-1; 11 nucleotides agree with TRBD2. The sequence came from a woman aged 50 to 60 with active or convalescent COVID-19. The source material was peripheral blood. The CDR3: CASSQVRTSGSSYNEQFF. The CDR3 DNA follows: TGCGCCAGCAGCCAAGTTCGAACTAGCGGGAGTTCCTACAATGAGCAGTTCTTC.